A single sample is the source of the 25 T cell receptor beta chains below, sequenced in a study of T cell responses to AZD1222 COVID-19 vaccine. Here immunoSEQ multiplex PCR was the method, and the copy in TCRdb shows in-frame clones only, minus some. In the table there are about 140,000 clones, 90% to 95% of which are singletons. Sequenced material: peripheral blood, taken 28 days after the second AZD1222 dose. These receptor sequences come from an adult who received the AZD1222 COVID-19 vaccine.

The chain couples TRBV7-9 to TRBJ2-1; D unresolved. This CDR3 is built from 15 residues. Germline lookup yields CDR1 SEHNR and CDR2 FQNEAQ (reference sequence). The V end was cut by 4 bases, the J end by 9 bases, with 19 bases between. In nucleotides, the CDR3 is TGTGCCAGCAGCTCCGAAAGATATGGGTTCGGTGAGCAGTTCTTC. Its translation: CASSSERYGFGEQFF.

This clone appeared a single time. This rearrangement joins TRBV7-8 to TRBJ2-7, with D perhaps matching TRBD1 (6 bases). CDR1 is SGHVS and CDR2 is FQNEAQ in the germline V gene. Deletions cut 3 bases from V and 3 bases from J, with 18 bases between. The CDR3 is 16 residues long. CDR3 region: CASSLAGQTTFYEQYF. The CDR3 coding sequence is TGTGCCAGCAGCTTGGCAGGACAGACTACATTCTACGAGCAGTACTTC.

V usage is TRBV6-6 and J usage is TRBJ1-2, with TRBD1 identical over 8 bases. The CDR3 consists of 17 residues. Per germline, CDR1 MNHNY and CDR2 SVGAGI (reference sequence). J gave up 0 bases and V 5 bases, and 11 bases lay outside the gene matches. CDR3 bases: TGTGCCAGCAGTCCCGGACAGGGACAGTTAGCTAACTATGGCTACACCTTC. Translating it yields CASSPGQGQLANYGYTF.

The chain carries TRBV6-8 and TRBJ1-1; D gene unclear. Germline V gives CDR1 MNHGY, CDR2 SAAAGT. V was cut by 7 bases and J by 4 bases, with 22 bases left in between. This CDR3 region has 16 residues. This CDR3 reads CASTAPPGVRITEAFF. The CDR3 bases are TGTGCCAGCACCGCCCCACCGGGAGTGCGTATCACTGAAGCTTTCTTT.

The chain employs TRBV11-2 and TRBJ1-1; D remains unclear. Trimming removed 5 bases from V and 1 base from J, with 14 bases in between. Per germline, CDR1 SGHAT and CDR2 FQNNGV. The CDR3 totals 15 residues. Written as DNA, the CDR3 is TGTGCCAGCAGCCTAATGCCCGCGGGGAACACTGAAGCTTTCTTT. Its translation: CASSLMPAGNTEAFF.

The V call is TRBV5-1, the J call TRBJ1-3; TRBD1 is a possible D gene (5 bases). V lost 5 bases and J 6 bases, leaving 12 bases between the germline ends. Per the germline V gene, CDR1 is SGHRS and CDR2 is YFSETQ. This CDR3 region has 13 residues. The CDR3 coding sequence is TGCGCCAGCAGGGGGGATCTTGTAAACACCATATATTTT. As protein: CASRGDLVNTIYF.

V is TRBV14 and J is TRBJ2-7, with no clear D. There are 15 residues in the CDR3. Germline V CDR1 and CDR2: SGHDN, FVKESK. With 1 base removed from V and 0 bases from J, the gap between germline ends came to 10 bases. CDR3 sequence (DNA): TGTGCCAGCAGCCAAGGAGTGGGGTACTCCTACGAGCAGTACTTC. It encodes CASSQGVGYSYEQYF. Combining the CDR3 with reference TRBV14 and TRBJ2-7 gives the whole variable domain EAGVTQFPSHSVIEKGQTVTLRCDPISGHDNLYWYRRVMGKEIKFLLHFVKESKQDESGMPNNRFLAERTGGTYSTLKVQPAELEDSGVYFCASSQGVGYSYEQYFGPGTRLTVT.

This chain connects TRBV5-4 to TRBJ2-4, with TRBD1 matching over 9 bases. This CDR3 comprises 15 residues. CDR1 SGHNT and CDR2 YYREEE come from the germline V gene (reference sequence). V dropped 3 bases and J dropped 8; count of bases not matched to a gene: 9. The CDR3 nucleotides read TGTGCCAGCAGCTCCTGGACAGGGGAGGGTGACATTCAGTACTTC. It specifies CASSSWTGEGDIQYF.

The gene calls are TRBV9 and TRBJ1-2, with D maybe TRBD1 (5 bases). This CDR3 is built from 14 residues. Per the germline V gene, CDR1 is SGDLS and CDR2 is YYNGEE. V gave up 6 bases and J gave up 7 bases, with 19 bases separating them. CDR3 in amino acids: CASTSRRDRAGYTF. In DNA form, the CDR3 reads TGTGCCAGCACCTCAAGGCGGGACCGCGCTGGCTACACCTTC. Looking up the rest from reference TRBV9 and TRBJ1-2 gives the full variable domain: DSGVTQTPKHLITATGQRVTLRCSPRSGDLSVYWYQQSLDQGLQFLIQYYNGEERAKGNILERFSAQQFPDLHSELNLSSLELGDSALYFCASTSRRDRAGYTFGSGTRLTVV.

The rearrangement joins TRBV11-2 to TRBJ1-6; 9 bases fit TRBD1. The CDR3 covers 15 residues. J gave up 10 bases and V 6 bases, and 10 bases lay outside the gene matches. CDR1 and CDR2 (germline): SGHAT, FQNNGV. The CDR3 DNA is TGTGCCAGCAGGTATACAGGGGGCGCTTACTCACCCCTCCACTTT. This sequence encodes CASRYTGGAYSPLHF.

This clone appeared a single time. The rearrangement uses TRBV3-1 (or the pseudogene TRBV3-2) and TRBJ2-5; 9 nucleotides line up with TRBD2. V gave up 3 bases and J gave up 5 bases; unmatched junction bases: 10. This CDR3 has 16 amino acids. CDR1 and CDR2 (germline): LGHDT, YNNKEL (reference sequence). The CDR3 sequence: CASSHPGLAMGETQYF. The CDR3, as DNA: TGTGCCAGCAGCCACCCGGGACTAGCTATGGGGGAGACCCAGTACTTC.

The genes are TRBV28 and TRBJ1-1, with unresolved D. CDR3 length equals 14 residues. Germline loops: CDR1 MDHEN, CDR2 SYDVKM. Trimming stripped 8 bases from V and 0 bases from J, with 13 bases between. CDR3 in DNA: TGTGCCAGCTCCGAAGGGAGGGTGAACACTGAAGCTTTCTTT. It is translated as CASSEGRVNTEAFF.

The V call is TRBV6-5, the J call TRBJ2-5, with TRBD2 matching 9 bases. J was trimmed by 4 bases and V by 8 bases; bases with no gene match: 8. Germline CDR1 MNHEY, CDR2 SVGAGI. This CDR3 has 14 residues. CDR3 sequence reads: CASSSSGTRETQYF. The CDR3 DNA follows: TGTGCCAGCTCGTCTAGCGGGACACGAGAGACCCAGTACTTC.

V usage is TRBV20-1 and J usage is TRBJ2-2, with no clear D. V lost 4 bases and J 6 bases, leaving 6 bases between the germline ends. Germline assignment: CDR1 DFQATT and CDR2 SNEGSKA (reference sequence). The CDR3 sequence is 11 residues long. CDR3 region: CSAKVPGELFF. The CDR3 bases are TGCAGTGCTAAGGTCCCCGGGGAGCTGTTTTTT.

V usage is TRBV10-3 and J usage is TRBJ1-2; D is ambiguous. Germline V CDR1 and CDR2: ENHRY, SYGVKD. This CDR3 spans 13 amino acids. V was clipped by 7 bases and J by 4 bases, with 13 bases between them. The chain's CDR3 is CAINEQTSYGYTF. As DNA, the CDR3 is TGTGCCATCAACGAACAGACGAGCTATGGCTACACCTTC.

V and J are TRBV5-1 and TRBJ2-5; 13 bases align to TRBD2. V was clipped by 0 bases and J by 4 bases; unmatched bases: 9. CDR3 size: 18 residues. From germline, CDR1 is SGHRS and CDR2 YFSETQ. In nucleotides, the CDR3 is TGCGCCAGCAGCTTGGCCGTACTAGCGGGAGGGCCGGGAGAGACCCAGTACTTC. Its translation: CASSLAVLAGGPGETQYF.

V and J are TRBV2 and TRBJ2-1, with D perhaps TRBD1 or TRBD2 (6 bases each). From germline, CDR1 is SNHLY and CDR2 FYNNEI. V shed 8 bases and J shed 10 bases, with 12 bases lying between them. This CDR3 region has 11 residues. The chain's CDR3 is CASEGGGEQFF. The DNA of the CDR3 is TGTGCCAGCGAGGGGGGTGGAGAGCAGTTCTTC.

The chain couples TRBV27 to TRBJ2-1; 9 nucleotides agree with TRBD2. The germline V gene has CDR1 MNHEY and CDR2 SMNVEV (reference sequence). With 5 bases clipped from V and 4 bases from J, the junction kept 6 bases outside the gene matches. The CDR3 has 15 amino acids. CDR3 sequence reads: CASSPRAGGYNEQFF. The DNA of the CDR3 is TGTGCCAGCAGTCCCCGAGCGGGAGGTTACAATGAGCAGTTCTTC.

V is TRBV6-5 and J is TRBJ1-5; 7 bases line up with TRBD1. The germline V gene has CDR1 MNHEY and CDR2 SVGAGI. The J segment lost 5 bases and the V segment lost 6 bases, leaving 4 bases of the junction unmatched. The CDR3 loop spans 13 amino acids. The CDR3 sequence is CASSWTGDQPQHF. The CDR3 DNA sequence: TGTGCCAGCAGCTGGACAGGCGATCAGCCCCAGCATTTT.

The chain combines TRBV5-6 with TRBJ2-3, with a weak D call TRBD1 (5 bases). This CDR3 spans 15 amino acids. The germline V gene encodes CDR1 SGHDT and CDR2 YYEEEE. The V gene lost 4 bases and the J gene lost 2 bases, with 14 bases spanning the gap. The CDR3 DNA is TGTGCCAGCAGCCCATATATTGGGGCCACAGATACGCAGTATTTT. Residues: CASSPYIGATDTQYF.

A single count supports this clone. The chain employs TRBV2 and TRBJ2-5, with D perhaps TRBD1 (6 bases). The V gene's germline CDR1 is SNHLY and CDR2 FYNNEI. V was pared by 5 bases and J by 1 base, with 14 bases between. The CDR3 consists of 15 residues. The CDR3 loop reads CASSPTTGLQETQYF. In DNA, the CDR3 is TGTGCCAGCAGTCCGACGACAGGACTCCAAGAGACCCAGTACTTC.

The V and J genes are TRBV6-5 and TRBJ1-3; no firm D call. There are 12 residues in the CDR3. Trimming pared 11 bases from V and 7 bases from J, leaving 15 bases between. The V gene's germline CDR1 is MNHEY and CDR2 SVGAGI. In DNA form, the CDR3 reads TGTGCCGGAGGGAGCGGAATGAACACCATATATTTT. This codes for CAGGSGMNTIYF.

This chain joins TRBV5-4 and TRBJ2-1; unclear D gene. The germline V gene encodes CDR1 SGHNT and CDR2 YYREEE (reference sequence). Between the trimmed V and J ends, which lost 4 bases and 8 bases, there was a span of 7 bases. The CDR3 is 11 amino acids. CDR3 sequence reads: CASSMADEQFF. The CDR3 coding sequence is TGTGCCAGCAGCATGGCGGATGAGCAGTTCTTC.

The V gene is TRBV6-2 or TRBV6-3, the J gene TRBJ2-1, with 12 bases that match TRBD2. This CDR3 spans 15 amino acids. In germline, CDR1 is MNHEY, CDR2 SVGEGT. V lost 5 bases to trimming and J lost 10 bases; unmatched junction nucleotides: 9. The DNA of the CDR3 is TGTGCCAGCAGTCTGAGACTAGCGGGAGTTGGGGAGCAGTTCTTC. Its protein product is CASSLRLAGVGEQFF.

This sequence joins TRBV18 and TRBJ1-1; D is possibly TRBD1 (5 bases). Trimming shortened V by 6 bases and J by 2 bases, and 7 bases separated the two germline ends. The CDR3 consists of 12 residues. Germline CDR1 and CDR2: KGHSH and LQKENI. The CDR3 here is CASSGTNTEAFF. The CDR3 DNA follows: TGTGCCAGCTCCGGGACCAACACTGAAGCTTTCTTT. Variable domain in full (rest from reference TRBV18 and TRBJ1-1): NAGVMQNPRHLVRRRGQEARLRCSPMKGHSHVYWYRQLPEEGLKFMVYLQKENIIDESGMPKERFSAEFPKEGPSILRIQQVVRGDSAAYFCASSGTNTEAFFGQGTRLTVV.